The 18 T cell receptor beta chains below were found in one sample sequenced in a study of T cells in localized non-small cell lung cancer. Profiled with immunoSEQ multiplex PCR; TCRdb holds only in-frame clones, not every one. Among around 30,000 clones listed, approximately 86% were seen once. Material: peripheral blood, obtained before any cancer treatment. These receptors came from a male donor aged 60 or over with stage I lung adenocarcinoma.

This rearrangement joins TRBV2 to TRBJ2-7; D gene uncertain. Trimming pared 2 bases from V and 0 bases from J, leaving 11 bases between. This CDR3 comprises 15 residues. CDR1 and CDR2 from the germline V gene are SNHLY and FYNNEI. The CDR3 DNA reads TGTGCCAGCAGTGAACGATACACGAGCTCCTACGAGCAGTACTTC. Amino acid sequence: CASSERYTSSYEQYF.

This clone occurred once. The chain couples TRBV5-6 to TRBJ2-7; D is unclear. CDR3 length: 12 amino acids. Trimming left V 2 bases short and J 4 bases short, with 7 bases between. The germline V gene encodes CDR1 SGHDT and CDR2 YYEEEE. The CDR3 is CASSFGTYEQYF. Here the CDR3 DNA reads TGTGCCAGCAGCTTCGGAACGTACGAGCAGTACTTC.

The chain couples TRBV2 to TRBJ1-1, with unresolved D. This CDR3 region has 13 residues. V dropped 6 bases and J dropped 6 bases, with 14 bases sitting between them. The germline V gene has CDR1 SNHLY and CDR2 FYNNEI. CDR3 sequence: CASRRGPGAEAFF. Here the CDR3 DNA reads TGTGCCAGCAGACGGGGTCCGGGCGCTGAAGCTTTCTTT. Drawing the rest from reference TRBV2 and TRBJ1-1, the complete variable domain is EPEVTQTPSHQVTQMGQEVILRCVPISNHLYFYWYRQILGQKVEFLVSFYNNEISEKSEIFDDQFSVERPDGSNFTLKIRSTKLEDSAMYFCASRRGPGAEAFFGQGTRLTVV.

The V call is TRBV30, the J call TRBJ2-6, with D perhaps matching TRBD2 (5 bases). The CDR3 is 15 residues long. V shed 0 bases and J shed 2 bases, with 8 bases lying between them. The germline V gene encodes CDR1 GTSNPN and CDR2 SVGIG (reference sequence). CDR3 in DNA: TGTGCCTGGAGTGTCCCCGGGGCTGGGGCCAACGTCCTGACTTTC. Protein product: CAWSVPGAGANVLTF.

V gene TRBV4-3 combines with J gene TRBJ2-7; D uncertain. This CDR3 is built from 14 residues. Germline CDR1 and CDR2: LGHNA and YSLEER. Trimming cost V 4 bases and J 2 bases, with 12 bases left between them. In DNA form, the CDR3 reads TGCGCCAGCAGCCTAGCCGGGTTCCCCTACGAGCAGTACTTC. Its translation is CASSLAGFPYEQYF.

This clone was recorded only once. The V gene is TRBV6-6, the J gene TRBJ2-3; no firm D call. This CDR3 region has 13 residues. In germline, CDR1 is MNHNY, CDR2 SVGAGI (reference sequence). Trimming stripped 2 bases from V and 2 bases from J, with 5 bases between. The CDR3 sequence: CASSYAITDTQYF. CDR3 coding DNA: TGTGCCAGCAGTTACGCCATCACAGATACGCAGTATTTT.

The chain combines TRBV28 with TRBJ1-6; D uncertain. CDR1 is MDHEN, CDR2 SYDVKM, per germline. The CDR3 is 13 amino acids. Trimming shortened V by 3 bases and J by 10 bases, and 10 bases separated the two germline ends. The CDR3 region is CASSLREESPLHF. DNA for the CDR3: TGTGCCAGCAGTTTGAGGGAGGAGTCACCCCTCCACTTT.

The chain uses TRBV19 and TRBJ2-7, with D tentatively TRBD2 (5 bases). Between the trimmed V and J ends, which lost 5 bases and 3 bases, there was a span of 14 bases. Per germline, CDR1 LNHDA and CDR2 SQIVND (reference sequence). CDR3 length: 14 amino acids. The CDR3 coding sequence is TGTGCCAGTAGTTCGTCTCCAAGCGGCTACGAGCAGTACTTC. Its translation is CASSSSPSGYEQYF.

The gene calls are TRBV19 and TRBJ2-2, with 7 bases identical to TRBD1. Trimming removed 7 bases from V and 0 bases from J; junction bases left unmatched: 8. The CDR3 runs to 16 residues. CDR1 is LNHDA and CDR2 is SQIVND in the germline V gene (reference sequence). The CDR3 protein is CASKVSGQANTGELFF. In DNA, the CDR3 is TGTGCCAGTAAAGTATCAGGACAGGCGAACACCGGGGAGCTGTTTTTT.

The chain links TRBV21-1 to TRBJ1-6. TRBV21-1 has pseudogene status. The CDR3 loop spans 14 amino acids. The CDR3 DNA sequence: TGTGCCAGCAGCAAAGTACGGTGGGGACCACCCCTCCACTTT. This gives the protein CASSKVRWGPPLHF.

V and J are TRBV28 and TRBJ2-2, with D possibly matching TRBD2 (6 bases). The CDR3 is made up of 12 amino acids. V was cut by 9 bases and J by 5 bases, with 10 bases left in between. Germline assignment: CDR1 MDHEN and CDR2 SYDVKM. The CDR3: CASKEGTGELFF. The CDR3 coding sequence is TGTGCCAGTAAGGAGGGGACCGGGGAGCTGTTTTTT.

The chain has TRBV7-2 and TRBJ1-5, with TRBD1 identical over 7 bases. V trimming: 5 bases; J trimming: 6 bases; junction bases outside the gene matches: 7. The germline gives CDR1 SGHTA, CDR2 FQGNSA. The CDR3 sequence is 14 residues long. Here the CDR3 DNA reads TGTGCCAGCAGCAAGGGGGCGGGGGCTCAGCCCCAGCATTTT. Amino acid sequence: CASSKGAGAQPQHF.

DNA of the CDR3: TGTGCCAGCAGCGTGAAGGGGACAGCTGAAGCTTTCTTT. Its translation: CASSVKGTAEAFF. This chain links TRBV9 with TRBJ1-1, with 7 bases that match TRBD1. The CDR3 extends over 13 amino acids. Germline V gene lookup returns CDR1 SGDLS and CDR2 YYNGEE. Trimming took 2 bases from V and 6 from J; bases not matched to a gene: 4.

This chain links TRBV6-5 with TRBJ1-5; the D is unclear. V lost 0 bases to trimming and J lost 4 bases, with 4 bases between them. Germline V gives CDR1 MNHEY, CDR2 SVGAGI. The length of the CDR3 is 13 residues. CDR3 bases: TGTGCCAGCAGTTACTCCTTTAATCAGCCCCAGCATTTT. As protein: CASSYSFNQPQHF.

The chain uses TRBV5-1 and TRBJ2-1, with TRBD2 matching over 8 bases. The CDR3 runs to 15 residues. The trim removed 0 bases at V and 7 bases at J, leaving 6 bases unmatched. Germline lookup yields CDR1 SGHRS and CDR2 YFSETQ. The DNA for the CDR3 is TGCGCCAGCAGCTTGGTAGCGGGGAAGCTTAATGAGCAGTTCTTC. Translated, it gives CASSLVAGKLNEQFF.

In DNA form, the CDR3 reads TGCGCCAGCAGCTTGTCAACTAGCGGGGGGGCCTTTAGGACAGATACGCAGTATTTT. It is translated as CASSLSTSGGAFRTDTQYF. This chain uses TRBV5-1 with TRBJ2-3; 13 bases are shared with TRBD2. V shed 1 base, J shed 3 bases, and the junction held 11 bases outside the gene matches. CDR3 length equals 19 residues. The germline V gene encodes CDR1 SGHRS and CDR2 YFSETQ.

The chain combines TRBV18 with TRBJ1-1; D is ambiguous. Trimming took off 6 bases at V and 5 bases at J, with 13 bases between the two ends. This CDR3 region has 13 residues. In germline, CDR1 is KGHSH, CDR2 LQKENI. CDR3 sequence reads: CASSPSPGTEAFF. CDR3 bases: TGTGCCAGCTCCCCCAGCCCGGGAACTGAAGCTTTCTTT. The full variable domain, in which reference TRBV18 and TRBJ1-1 provide the parts outside the CDR3, is NAGVMQNPRHLVRRRGQEARLRCSPMKGHSHVYWYRQLPEEGLKFMVYLQKENIIDESGMPKERFSAEFPKEGPSILRIQQVVRGDSAAYFCASSPSPGTEAFFGQGTRLTVV.

The J gene is TRBJ1-5, the V gene TRBV19, with D tentatively TRBD1 (6 bases). Germline V gene lookup returns CDR1 LNHDA and CDR2 SQIVND (reference sequence). Trimming stripped 4 bases from V and 5 bases from J, with 15 bases between. The CDR3 consists of 15 residues. CDR3 in amino acids: CASSTIRGGDQPQHF. Written as DNA, the CDR3 is TGTGCCAGTAGTACAATCAGGGGAGGGGATCAGCCCCAGCATTTT.